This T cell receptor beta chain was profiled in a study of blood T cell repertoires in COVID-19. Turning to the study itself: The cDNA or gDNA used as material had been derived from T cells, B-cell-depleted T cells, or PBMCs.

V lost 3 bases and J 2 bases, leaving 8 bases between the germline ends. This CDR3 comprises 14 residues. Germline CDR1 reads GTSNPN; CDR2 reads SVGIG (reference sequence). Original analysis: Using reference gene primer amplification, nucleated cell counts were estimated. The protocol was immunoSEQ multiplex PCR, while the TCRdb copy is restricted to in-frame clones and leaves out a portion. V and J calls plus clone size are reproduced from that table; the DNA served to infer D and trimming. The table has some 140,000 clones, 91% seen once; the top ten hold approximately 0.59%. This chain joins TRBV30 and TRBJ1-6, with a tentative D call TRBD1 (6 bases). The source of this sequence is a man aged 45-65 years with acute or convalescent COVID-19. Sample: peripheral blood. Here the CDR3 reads CAWRRDTYNSPLHF. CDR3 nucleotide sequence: TGTGCCTGGAGACGGGACACCTATAATTCACCCCTCCACTTT. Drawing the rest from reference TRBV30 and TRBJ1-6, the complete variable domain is SQTIHQWPATLVQPVGSPLSLECTVEGTSNPNLYWYRQAAGRGLQLLFYSVGIGQISSEVPQNLSASRPQDRQFILSSKKLLLSDSGFYLCAWRRDTYNSPLHFGNGTRLTVT.